This TCR beta chain was profiled in a study of T cells in localized non-small cell lung cancer. General study findings and limits: Density of T cells in blood, when higher, went with longer overall survival.

Trimming left V 6 bases short and J 1 base short, with 12 bases between. The germline CDR1 and CDR2 sequences are ENHRY and SYGVKD. The CDR3 consists of 14 residues. Note on this clone: The antigen remains undetermined.

Profiled with immunoSEQ multiplex PCR; TCRdb holds only in-frame clones, not every one. This table holds fewer than 25,000 clones, 70% to 90% found once. The clonotype was recovered from a male donor at least 60 years old with stage I squamous cell lung carcinoma. The starting material was peripheral blood, obtained before any cancer treatment. This chain joins TRBV10-3 and TRBJ1-1; tentative D call: TRBD1 (6 bases). The CDR3 coding sequence is TGTGCCATCAGAAACCGGGACACGAACACTGAAGCTTTCTTT. Amino acids: CAIRNRDTNTEAFF.